The clone carrying this T cell receptor (beta chain) showed up just once. CDR1 and CDR2 (germline): SNHLY, FYNNEI. V gave up 7 bases and J gave up 2 bases; unmatched junction bases: 4. This CDR3 has 14 residues. The entry originates in a study of OX40 agonist ivuxolimab in advanced cancers. Study as a whole: The patients' treatment was ivuxolimab, an agonistic anti-OX40 (CD134) antibody.

TCRdb's copy holds only in-frame clones and misses some; the assay was immunoSEQ multiplex PCR. This table has around 45,000 clones, approximately 84% appearing once. The sample here was CD4+ or CD8+ T cells sorted from blood, taken in a trial of the OX40 agonist ivuxolimab. The clonotype comes from an adult with an advanced solid tumor such as melanoma, head and neck, liver or kidney cancer. The chain employs TRBV2 and TRBJ2-2; 7 bases line up with TRBD2. Written as DNA, the CDR3 is TGTGCCAGCAAACCTAGCGGTAACACCGGGGAGCTGTTTTTT. Translation gives CASKPSGNTGELFF.